Below are 24 T cell receptor beta chains sequenced from a single sample in a study of blood T cell repertoires in COVID-19. Sequencing was performed with immunoSEQ multiplex PCR; in TCRdb, only in-frame clones are kept and a portion is missing. Of 210,000 or so clones listed, around 80% are singletons. The sequenced material came from peripheral blood. Every receptor here comes from a human donor in a cohort sampled during active COVID-19.

The chain recombines TRBV9 with TRBJ2-6; possibly TRBD2 for D (6 bases). The length of the CDR3 is 18 residues. With 1 base removed from V and 4 bases from J, the gap between germline ends came to 18 bases. Germline loops: CDR1 SGDLS, CDR2 YYNGEE. The CDR3 is CASSVKDPGARGANVLTF. CDR3 coding DNA: TGTGCCAGCAGCGTAAAAGATCCGGGAGCCAGAGGGGCCAACGTCCTGACTTTC. Combining the CDR3 with reference TRBV9 and TRBJ2-6 gives the whole variable domain DSGVTQTPKHLITATGQRVTLRCSPRSGDLSVYWYQQSLDQGLQFLIQYYNGEERAKGNILERFSAQQFPDLHSELNLSSLELGDSALYFCASSVKDPGARGANVLTFGAGSRLTVL.

The chain combines TRBV27 with TRBJ2-7, with 8 bases aligning to TRBD1. Germline loops: CDR1 MNHEY, CDR2 SMNVEV (reference sequence). The CDR3 loop spans 13 amino acids. V was clipped by 8 bases and J by 5 bases; unmatched bases: 8. The CDR3 is CASLGQGDNEQYF. In DNA, the CDR3 is TGTGCCAGCCTTGGACAGGGAGACAACGAGCAGTACTTC.

This chain uses TRBV10-3 with TRBJ2-1, with 9 bases aligning to TRBD1. The V gene's germline CDR1 is ENHRY and CDR2 SYGVKD. V lost 9 bases to trimming and J lost 4 bases; unmatched junction nucleotides: 10. This CDR3 spans 15 amino acids. The CDR3 loop is CAILSDRGIYNEQFF. DNA for the CDR3: TGTGCCATTCTTTCGGACAGGGGAATATACAATGAGCAGTTCTTC.

This clone was counted a few times. V is TRBV2 and J is TRBJ2-7; unclear D gene. This CDR3 region has 13 residues. The germline V gene has CDR1 SNHLY and CDR2 FYNNEI. V lost 4 bases, J lost 1 base, and 8 bases lay in between. CDR3 sequence reads: CASSGGWSYEQYF. The DNA for the CDR3 is TGTGCCAGCAGTGGCGGCTGGTCCTACGAGCAGTACTTC.

The genes are TRBV4-2 and TRBJ2-7; D perhaps matches TRBD1 (6 bases). Germline loops: CDR1 LGHNA, CDR2 YNFKEQ. The CDR3 contains 13 residues. The V gene lost 4 bases and the J gene lost 1 base, with 8 bases spanning the gap. The CDR3 region has the DNA TGTGCCAGCAGCCGAGACAGGTCCTACGAGCAGTACTTC. Encoded protein: CASSRDRSYEQYF.

The J gene is TRBJ2-1, the V gene TRBV25-1; 8 positions agree with TRBD1. V was pared by 6 bases and J by 3 bases, with 13 bases of the junction left unmatched. The germline gives CDR1 MGHDK, CDR2 SYGVNS. The CDR3 has 17 amino acids. The CDR3 coding sequence is TGTGCCAGCAGCTTGTCAGGGGGCGCGGGTGGCTACAATGAGCAGTTCTTC. Protein: CASSLSGGAGGYNEQFF.

The chain is built from TRBV11-2 and TRBJ1-1; D ambiguous. V was trimmed by 5 bases and J by 1 base, leaving 11 bases between them. The CDR3 sequence is 14 residues long. Germline V gene sequence: CDR1 SGHAT, CDR2 FQNNGV. In DNA form, the CDR3 reads TGTGCCAGCAGCCTAGCGTGGCAGAACACTGAAGCTTTCTTT. It translates to CASSLAWQNTEAFF.

The chain combines TRBV29-1 with TRBJ1-4, with a possible D match to TRBD1 (6 bases). This CDR3 contains 13 residues. Per germline, CDR1 SQVTM and CDR2 ANQGSEA. The ends were cut back, 5 bases at V and 4 bases at J, with 11 bases in the middle. CDR3 nucleotide sequence: TGCAGCGTTTCACAGGGAAATAATGAAAAACTGTTTTTT. It is translated as CSVSQGNNEKLFF. The complete variable domain, with remaining parts taken from reference TRBV29-1 and TRBJ1-4, reads SAVISQKPSRDICQRGTSLTIQCQVDSQVTMMFWYRQQPGQSLTLIATANQGSEATYESGFVIDKFPISRPNLTFSTLTVSNMSPEDSSIYLCSVSQGNNEKLFFGSGTQLSVL.

The chain joins TRBV5-1 to TRBJ2-1; D is undetermined. Germline assignment: CDR1 SGHRS and CDR2 YFSETQ. The CDR3 spans 15 residues. V lost 5 bases and J 0 bases, leaving 12 bases between the germline ends. CDR3 DNA sequence: TGCGCCAGCAGGTCCCGCGTGAGCTCCTACAATGAGCAGTTCTTC. This sequence encodes CASRSRVSSYNEQFF.

This chain links TRBV7-2 with TRBJ2-7; 7 bases line up with TRBD1. The CDR3 loop spans 15 amino acids. Germline V gene lookup returns CDR1 SGHTA and CDR2 FQGNSA. V shed 5 bases and J 3 bases; nucleotides not matched to a gene: 10. CDR3 nucleotides: TGTGCCAGCAGCCATCGGGGTGGACAGGACTACGAGCAGTACTTC. Amino acids: CASSHRGGQDYEQYF. Using reference TRBV7-2 and TRBJ2-7 for the parts outside the CDR3, the full variable domain is GAGVSQSPSNKVTEKGKDVELRCDPISGHTALYWYRQSLGQGLEFLIYFQGNSAPDKSGLPSDRFSAERTGGSVSTLTIQRTQQEDSAVYLCASSHRGGQDYEQYFGPGTRLTVT.

This chain joins TRBV19 and TRBJ2-1; a possible D gene is TRBD2 (6 bases). This CDR3 region has 16 residues. V dropped 3 bases and J dropped 2 bases, with 14 bases sitting between them. Germline CDR1 is LNHDA and CDR2 is SQIVND (reference sequence). In nucleotides, the CDR3 is TGTGCCAGTAGTATTCTCCCGGAGGGCCCCTACAATGAGCAGTTCTTC. Encoded protein: CASSILPEGPYNEQFF.

On this clone itself: Distinct nucleotide sequences in the sample also encode this CDR3. The chain is built from TRBV2 and TRBJ1-1; D perhaps matches TRBD1 (6 bases). Germline-derived CDR1 and CDR2 are SNHLY and FYNNEI. V gave up 4 bases and J gave up 5 bases, with 11 bases separating them. This CDR3 has 13 residues. The CDR3 protein is CASSAGEGTEAFF. CDR3 sequence (DNA): TGTGCCAGCAGTGCAGGGGAGGGAACTGAAGCTTTCTTT.

The chain is built from TRBV5-6 and TRBJ2-7; D possibly corresponds to TRBD1 (5 bases). The germline V gene has CDR1 SGHDT and CDR2 YYEEEE. The V end lost 2 bases, the J end lost 6 bases, and 15 bases lay between the germline ends. This CDR3 comprises 14 residues. In DNA, the CDR3 is TGTGCCAGCAGCTTAATTGACAGCCCCCCCGAGCAGTACTTC. The encoded protein is CASSLIDSPPEQYF.

V gene TRBV9 combines with J gene TRBJ2-7; TRBD2 matches 7 bases. Trimming removed 4 bases from V and 3 bases from J; junction bases left unmatched: 7. The CDR3 length is 14 residues. Germline V gene sequence: CDR1 SGDLS, CDR2 YYNGEE. CDR3 DNA sequence: TGTGCCAGCAGCCCACGGGAGGCGGGCTACGAGCAGTACTTC. Amino acid sequence: CASSPREAGYEQYF.

This chain uses TRBV6-1 with TRBJ1-3; TRBD1 aligns across 8 bases. Germline CDR1 and CDR2: MNHNS and SASEGT. This CDR3 is built from 16 residues. The junction had 13 bases not matched to a gene; V was cut back by 4 bases and J by 8 bases. CDR3: CASSAGTGFGRDTIYF. The CDR3 nucleotides are TGTGCCAGCAGTGCCGGGACAGGTTTTGGGAGGGACACCATATATTTT.

The chain joins TRBV27 to TRBJ2-5, with 8 bases fitting TRBD2. V dropped 5 bases and J dropped 5; count of bases not matched to a gene: 10. The length of the CDR3 is 15 residues. CDR1 MNHEY and CDR2 SMNVEV come from the germline V gene (reference sequence). CDR3 DNA: TGTGCCAGCAGTCGCTTAGGGAGCGGGGGCGAGACCCAGTACTTC. Protein sequence: CASSRLGSGGETQYF.

The chain combines TRBV5-1 with TRBJ2-2, with TRBD1 as a possible D gene (5 bases). The germline V and J ends were trimmed by 5 bases and 0 bases, with 11 bases remaining between them. CDR3 length equals 15 residues. Germline V lookup: CDR1 SGHRS, CDR2 YFSETQ. For the CDR3, the DNA is TGCGCCAGCAGGCTTAGACAGTCGAACACCGGGGAGCTGTTTTTT. Encoded protein: CASRLRQSNTGELFF.

This sequence joins TRBV4-3 and TRBJ2-6; D may be TRBD1 (6 bases). Trimming removed 0 bases at V and 2 bases at J, with 8 bases between. From germline, CDR1 is LGHNA and CDR2 YSLEER. The CDR3 extends over 16 amino acids. The CDR3 DNA reads as TGCGCCAGCAGCCAAGATCCAGGGGCTGGGGCCAACGTCCTGACTTTC. Protein sequence: CASSQDPGAGANVLTF.

The chain has TRBV9 and TRBJ2-7, with TRBD2 matching 11 bases. The junction had 4 bases not matched to a gene; V was cut back by 0 bases and J by 2 bases. This CDR3 has 16 residues. The germline gives CDR1 SGDLS, CDR2 YYNGEE. Written as DNA, the CDR3 is TGTGCCAGCAGCGTAGAACCTAGCGGGAGGACCTACGAGCAGTACTTC. It yields the protein CASSVEPSGRTYEQYF.

The chain employs TRBV30 and TRBJ2-1; tentatively, D is TRBD2 (5 bases). Germline loops: CDR1 GTSNPN, CDR2 SVGIG (reference sequence). V was cut by 3 bases and J by 7 bases, with 10 bases left in between. This CDR3 has 12 residues. For the CDR3, the DNA is TGTGCCTGGAGAGACTGGAGGAATGAGCAGTTCTTC. Translating gives CAWRDWRNEQFF. Complete variable domain (other parts from reference TRBV30 and TRBJ2-1): SQTIHQWPATLVQPVGSPLSLECTVEGTSNPNLYWYRQAAGRGLQLLFYSVGIGQISSEVPQNLSASRPQDRQFILSSKKLLLSDSGFYLCAWRDWRNEQFFGPGTRLTVL.

The CDR3 sequence is CASSSTGGTDTQYF. The CDR3 coding sequence is TGTGCCAGCAGTTCGACAGGGGGCACAGATACGCAGTATTTT. This chain links TRBV6-2 or TRBV6-3 with TRBJ2-3; 8 bases map to TRBD1. Losses at the gene ends were 4 bases for V and 1 base for J; bases not matched to a gene: 1. The CDR3 loop spans 14 amino acids. Germline assignment: CDR1 MNHEY and CDR2 SVGEGT.

The chain employs TRBV28 and TRBJ2-3, with TRBD2 matching over 8 bases. J lost 2 bases, V lost 5 bases, and 9 bases had no gene match. CDR3 length equals 16 residues. The germline gives CDR1 MDHEN, CDR2 SYDVKM. In DNA, the CDR3 is TGTGCCAGCAGTCAGACCGGACTAGCCACCACAGATACGCAGTATTTT. Amino acid sequence: CASSQTGLATTDTQYF.

This clone was detected once. This chain uses TRBV3-1 (or the pseudogene TRBV3-2) with TRBJ2-7; 7 bases agree with TRBD2. Germline assignment: CDR1 LGHDT and CDR2 YNNKEL (reference sequence). V dropped 5 bases and J dropped 0; count of bases not matched to a gene: 7. The CDR3 loop spans 15 amino acids. The CDR3 sequence is CASSSRGGSSYEQYF. DNA of the CDR3: TGTGCCAGCAGCTCCCGAGGCGGGAGCTCCTACGAGCAGTACTTC.

This clone was detected only once. V is TRBV18 and J is TRBJ2-7; maybe TRBD1 (5 bases). V lost 3 bases and J 3 bases, leaving 9 bases between the germline ends. The CDR3 loop spans 13 amino acids. CDR1 and CDR2 (germline): KGHSH, LQKENI. In nucleotides, the CDR3 is TGTGCCAGCTCACCCTACGACAGCTACGAGCAGTACTTC. This gives the protein CASSPYDSYEQYF. Using reference TRBV18 and TRBJ2-7 for the parts outside the CDR3, the full variable domain is NAGVMQNPRHLVRRRGQEARLRCSPMKGHSHVYWYRQLPEEGLKFMVYLQKENIIDESGMPKERFSAEFPKEGPSILRIQQVVRGDSAAYFCASSPYDSYEQYFGPGTRLTVT.